This T cell receptor beta chain originates from a study of human T cells and chemical hapten exposure. This clonotype was detected ten times or more. Sample time point: patch test 3, about 24 weeks after DPC sensitization. Treatment in this sample: therapeutic diphenylcyclopropenone sensitization with weekly scalp DPC. From the RACE reads, TCRdb called clonotypes with MiXCR, one entry per CDR3 protein. The table lists about 82,000 distinct CDR3 sequences, over 10% of them singletons. The origin of this receptor is a woman aged 45-59 years with alopecia areata. Some clones in this sample may be carry-over from other donors' samples. The sequenced sample was whole blood, obtained in connection with sensitization to the hapten diphenylcyclopropenone (DPC).

Written as DNA, the CDR3 is TGTGCCAGCAGCGCAGCGGGACTAGCGGGATACAATGAGCAGTTCTTC. Translating it yields CASSAAGLAGYNEQFF. The V call is TRBV12-3 or TRBV12-4, the J call TRBJ2-1, with 13 bases identical to TRBD2. There are 16 residues in the CDR3. J lost 4 bases, V lost 6 bases, and 6 bases had no gene match.